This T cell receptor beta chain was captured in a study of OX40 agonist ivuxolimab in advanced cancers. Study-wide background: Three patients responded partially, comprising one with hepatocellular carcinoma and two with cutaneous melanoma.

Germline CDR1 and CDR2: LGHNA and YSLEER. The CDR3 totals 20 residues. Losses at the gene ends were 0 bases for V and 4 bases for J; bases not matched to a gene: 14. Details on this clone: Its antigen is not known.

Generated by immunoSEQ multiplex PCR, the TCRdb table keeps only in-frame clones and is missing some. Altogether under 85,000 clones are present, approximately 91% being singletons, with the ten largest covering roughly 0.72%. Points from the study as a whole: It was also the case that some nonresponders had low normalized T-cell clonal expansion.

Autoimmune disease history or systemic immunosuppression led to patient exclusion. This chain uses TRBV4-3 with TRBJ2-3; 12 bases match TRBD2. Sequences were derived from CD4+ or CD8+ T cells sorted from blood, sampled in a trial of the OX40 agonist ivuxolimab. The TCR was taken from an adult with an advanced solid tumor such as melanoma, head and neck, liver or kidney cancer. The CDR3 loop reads CASSQDTSSGRALISDTQYF. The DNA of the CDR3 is TGCGCCAGCAGCCAAGACACCTCTAGCGGGAGGGCCCTTATATCAGATACGCAGTATTTT.